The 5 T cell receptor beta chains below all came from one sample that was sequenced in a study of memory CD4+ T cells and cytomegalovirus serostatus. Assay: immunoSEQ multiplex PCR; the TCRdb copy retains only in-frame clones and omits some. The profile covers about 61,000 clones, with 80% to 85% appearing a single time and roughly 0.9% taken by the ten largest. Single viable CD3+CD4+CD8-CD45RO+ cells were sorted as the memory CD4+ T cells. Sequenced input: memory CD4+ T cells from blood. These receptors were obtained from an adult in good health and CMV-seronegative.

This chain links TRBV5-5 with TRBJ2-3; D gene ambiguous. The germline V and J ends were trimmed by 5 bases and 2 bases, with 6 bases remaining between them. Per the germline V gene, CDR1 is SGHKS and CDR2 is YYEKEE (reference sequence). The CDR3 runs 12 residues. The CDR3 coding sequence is TGTGCCAGCAGTTATAACACAGATACGCAGTATTTT. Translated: CASSYNTDTQYF.

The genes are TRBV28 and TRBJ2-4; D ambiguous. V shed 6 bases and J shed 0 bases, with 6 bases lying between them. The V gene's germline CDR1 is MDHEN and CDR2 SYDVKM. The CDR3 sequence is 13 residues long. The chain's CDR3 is CASSYIAKNIQYF. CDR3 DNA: TGTGCCAGCAGCTACATAGCCAAAAACATTCAGTACTTC.

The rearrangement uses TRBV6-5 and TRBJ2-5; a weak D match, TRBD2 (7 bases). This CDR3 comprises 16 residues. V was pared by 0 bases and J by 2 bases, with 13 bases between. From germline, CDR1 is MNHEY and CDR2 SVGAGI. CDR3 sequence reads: CASSYSGGGQQETQYF. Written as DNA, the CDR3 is TGTGCCAGCAGTTACTCGGGGGGGGGCCAACAAGAGACCCAGTACTTC.

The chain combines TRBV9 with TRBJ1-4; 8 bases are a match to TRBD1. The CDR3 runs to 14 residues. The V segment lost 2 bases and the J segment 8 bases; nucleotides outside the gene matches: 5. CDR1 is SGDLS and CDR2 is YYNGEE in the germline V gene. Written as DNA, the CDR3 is TGTGCCAGCAGCGTGACAGGGGTGGGAGAAAAACTGTTTTTT. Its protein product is CASSVTGVGEKLFF.

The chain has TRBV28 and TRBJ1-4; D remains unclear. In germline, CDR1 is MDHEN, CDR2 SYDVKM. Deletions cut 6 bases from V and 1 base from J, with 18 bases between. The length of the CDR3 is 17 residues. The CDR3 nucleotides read TGTGCCAGCAGCGGGTATTCGTGGGCGGGAACTAATGAAAAACTGTTTTTT. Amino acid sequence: CASSGYSWAGTNEKLFF.